These 20 T cell receptor beta chains share one sample of origin, sequenced in a study of T-cell reconstitution after alpha-beta-depleted transplantation in children. During its preparation, the TCRbeta library received unique molecular identifiers. TCRdb analysed the PCR reads with MiXCR anew, one entry per CDR3 protein. The table lists 450,000 to 600,000 distinct CDR3 sequences, about an eighth of them singletons. Sequenced here: PBMCs, mostly from graft donor cells, sampled 360 days after TCRalphabeta/CD19-depleted stem cell transplant. Receptors originate from a male patient under 18 who had a stem cell transplant for acute myeloid leukemia, so the T cells may come from the graft donor.

This clonotype showed up many times. The rearrangement joins TRBV29-1 to TRBJ2-5; maybe TRBD2 (5 bases). V lost 4 bases and J 4 bases, leaving 16 bases between the germline ends. The CDR3 length is 14 residues. In germline, CDR1 is SQVTM, CDR2 ANQGSEA. As DNA, the CDR3 is TGCAGCGTTGGGTCGGGGAGTTTTATAGAGACCCAGTACTTC. It yields the protein CSVGSGSFIETQYF.

The gene calls are TRBV4-3 and TRBJ2-1; 8 bases map to TRBD2. Germline CDR1 reads LGHNA; CDR2 reads YSLEER. J gave up 3 bases and V 4 bases, and 8 bases lay outside the gene matches. The CDR3 consists of 16 residues. The CDR3 protein is CASSPYSGIVYNEQFF. The CDR3 DNA is TGCGCCAGCAGCCCATATAGCGGGATCGTCTACAATGAGCAGTTCTTC.

This clonotype appeared many times. The chain recombines TRBV6-2 or TRBV6-3 with TRBJ2-7; no reliable D call. The length of the CDR3 is 12 residues. Germline assignment: CDR1 MNHEY and CDR2 SVGEGT. V lost 3 bases, J lost 4 bases, and 7 bases lay in between. Written as DNA, the CDR3 is TGTGCCAGCAGTTATATGGGGTACGAGCAGTACTTC. Residues: CASSYMGYEQYF.

This chain connects TRBV7-9 to TRBJ2-7; D remains ambiguous. Germline CDR1 reads SEHNR; CDR2 reads FQNEAQ (reference sequence). This CDR3 region has 13 residues. Deletions cut 1 base from V and 3 bases from J, with 7 bases between. CDR3: CASSLVPNYEQYF. CDR3 bases: TGTGCCAGCAGCTTAGTGCCGAACTACGAGCAGTACTTC.

The rearrangement uses TRBV5-1 and TRBJ2-3, with TRBD2 matching 10 bases. Trimming removed 3 bases from V and 3 bases from J; junction bases left unmatched: 13. The CDR3 is 18 amino acids. Germline assignment: CDR1 SGHRS and CDR2 YFSETQ. CDR3 loop: CASSSPHPSGRKTDTQYF. The CDR3 nucleotides are TGCGCCAGCAGCTCCCCCCACCCTAGCGGGAGAAAGACAGATACGCAGTATTTT.

This clonotype was counted ten times or more. The chain links TRBV7-3 to TRBJ2-7; possibly TRBD2 for D (6 bases). This CDR3 is built from 15 residues. Germline CDR1 and CDR2: SGHTA and FQGTGA. Deletions cut 0 bases from V and 3 bases from J, with 12 bases between. CDR3 bases: TGTGCCAGCAGCTTAACTCCAGGGACTCTCTACGAGCAGTACTTC. It is translated as CASSLTPGTLYEQYF.

The sample holds one count of this clonotype. The chain couples TRBV20-1 to TRBJ2-1; 8 bases align to TRBD1. Trimming cost V 5 bases and J 6 bases; bases outside gene matches: 12. This CDR3 contains 15 residues. Germline loops: CDR1 DFQATT, CDR2 SNEGSKA (reference sequence). This CDR3 is CSAGDRPDWGNEQFF. CDR3 DNA sequence: TGCAGTGCTGGGGACAGGCCGGACTGGGGCAATGAGCAGTTCTTC.

This rearrangement joins TRBV12-5 to TRBJ2-2; D is perhaps TRBD1 (6 bases). This CDR3 spans 16 amino acids. CDR1 is LGHNT and CDR2 is FRNRAP in the germline V gene. Trimming cost V 6 bases and J 0 bases, with 14 bases left between them. The DNA for the CDR3 is TGTGCTAGTGGCCTCGCAGGGGCCGCGAACACCGGGGAGCTGTTTTTT. Protein sequence: CASGLAGAANTGELFF.

The V call is TRBV3-1, the J call TRBJ2-7, with D unresolved. The CDR3 totals 16 residues. The germline gives CDR1 LGHDT, CDR2 YNNKEL (reference sequence). Trimming removed 3 bases from V and 2 bases from J, with 17 bases in between. CDR3 in DNA: TGTGCCAGCAGCCACGGGCCCAGAATTTTAACCTACGAGCAGTACTTC. Amino acids: CASSHGPRILTYEQYF.

The table lists this clonotype with a few counts. The chain is built from TRBV12-3 or TRBV12-4 and TRBJ2-2; 10 bases match TRBD2. This CDR3 is 16 amino acids long. The junction had 9 bases not matched to a gene; V was cut back by 6 bases and J by 5 bases. Here the CDR3 reads CASRNLAGVKTGELFF. Here the CDR3 DNA reads TGTGCCAGCAGAAACCTAGCGGGAGTTAAGACCGGGGAGCTGTTTTTT.

This clonotype was seen ten or more times. This chain connects TRBV2 to TRBJ1-2; D not certain. CDR3 size: 12 residues. Germline-derived CDR1 and CDR2 are SNHLY and FYNNEI. Trimming took 4 bases from V and 8 from J, leaving 11 bases between them. The CDR3: CASSGADDGYTF. The CDR3 DNA reads TGTGCCAGCAGTGGGGCGGACGACGGCTACACCTTC.

This clonotype has just a few counts. One end of the junction fails to match germline, which may point to a read error. This chain uses TRBV7-6 with TRBJ2-2, with D perhaps matching TRBD2 (5 bases). This CDR3 is 14 amino acids long. The germline gives CDR1 SGHVS, CDR2 FNYEAQ. The CDR3: CASSPPANTGELLF. The CDR3 DNA reads TGTGCCAGCAGCCCGCCGGCGAACACCGGGGAGCTGCTTTTT.

V usage is TRBV11-1 and J usage is TRBJ2-7; unclear D gene. This CDR3 is 15 amino acids long. Germline loops: CDR1 SGHAT, CDR2 FQDESV (reference sequence). Trimming pared 5 bases from V and 3 bases from J, leaving 17 bases between. The CDR3, as DNA: TGTGCCAGCAGCCCCCGACACGCGTGGAGCTACGAGCAGTACTTC. Residues: CASSPRHAWSYEQYF.

This sequence joins TRBV28 and TRBJ2-3; D assignment may be TRBD1 or TRBD2 (5 bases each). The CDR3 covers 15 residues. CDR1 MDHEN and CDR2 SYDVKM come from the germline V gene. V lost 2 bases, J lost 3 bases, and 12 bases lay in between. The CDR3 sequence: CASSLPLGVTDTQYF. DNA of the CDR3: TGTGCCAGCAGTTTACCCCTGGGGGTTACAGATACGCAGTATTTT.

The chain links TRBV12-3 or TRBV12-4 to TRBJ1-4; no firm D call. The V gene lost 0 bases and the J gene lost 8 bases, with 7 bases spanning the gap. The CDR3 runs to 13 residues. The DNA for the CDR3 is TGTGCCAGCAGTTTAGCAACTACAGAAAAACTGTTTTTT. This gives the protein CASSLATTEKLFF.

The chain recombines TRBV20-1 with TRBJ2-7; D may be TRBD1 or TRBD2 (6 bases each). This CDR3 is built from 12 residues. Germline V gene data show CDR1 as DFQATT and CDR2 as SNEGSKA (reference sequence). The V end lost 5 bases, the J end lost 7 bases, and 15 bases lay between the germline ends. This CDR3 reads CSAVSGAGEQYF. The CDR3 DNA sequence: TGCAGTGCTGTCTCAGGGGCGGGGGAGCAGTACTTC.

This clonotype occurred a few times. The gene calls are TRBV5-1 and TRBJ2-1; TRBD2 agrees at 7 bases. CDR1 and CDR2 from the germline V gene are SGHRS and YFSETQ. Losses at the gene ends were 4 bases for V and 9 bases for J; bases not matched to a gene: 19. The CDR3 loop spans 17 amino acids. The CDR3 DNA reads TGCGCCAGCAGCCCCGGAACGGTAGCGGGTTTCGGCGCTGAGCAGTTCTTC. Its protein product is CASSPGTVAGFGAEQFF.

The chain couples TRBV28 to TRBJ2-7; the D is unclear. The CDR3 has 15 amino acids. The V end lost 7 bases, the J end lost 2 bases, and 18 bases lay between the germline ends. CDR1 MDHEN and CDR2 SYDVKM come from the germline V gene. The CDR3 DNA follows: TGTGCCAGCACCCCCCTAACGCATTTAACCTACGAGCAGTACTTC. It codes for CASTPLTHLTYEQYF.

The chain has TRBV29-1 and TRBJ2-7; 14 bases are shared with TRBD2. There are 15 residues in the CDR3. Trimming removed 3 bases from V and 9 bases from J; junction bases left unmatched: 10. Germline loops: CDR1 SQVTM, CDR2 ANQGSEA. CDR3 protein: CSVESRGTSGRGQYF. The CDR3 coding sequence is TGCAGCGTTGAGTCTAGAGGGACTAGCGGGAGAGGGCAGTACTTC.

This clonotype was seen a handful of times. The chain combines TRBV5-1 with TRBJ2-5; a possible D gene is TRBD2 (5 bases). V gave up 0 bases and J gave up 3 bases, with 9 bases separating them. Germline lookup yields CDR1 SGHRS and CDR2 YFSETQ. The CDR3 is 14 amino acids. Written as DNA, the CDR3 is TGCGCCAGCAGCTTGGGGTGGAGGAAAGAGACCCAGTACTTC. Protein sequence: CASSLGWRKETQYF.